The 29 T cell receptor beta chains reported below all come from one sample, sequenced in a study of post-analysis software for immune sequencing data. Regarding the study as a whole: Controls had lower frequencies than patients of five or six TRBV segments, which included TRBV5-6, TRBV5-1 and TRBV20-1.

No cognate antigen is known for these TCRs. The library was made from cDNA and included unique molecular identifiers. A single record per CDR3 protein comes from TCRdb applying MiXCR to the PCR reads. Among roughly 580,000 distinct CDR3 sequences, around 40% were seen once, and the ten largest hold more than 1.5%. Sequencing was done on a sample of blood. All receptors come from a girl aged 5 to 17 with multiple sclerosis.

In its sample, this clonotype was seen a few times. The V call is TRBV10-1, the J call TRBJ2-7; possible D gene TRBD2, 5 bases. The CDR3 is 10 residues long. Germline CDR1 WNHNN, CDR2 SYGVQD (reference sequence). CDR3 DNA: TGCCCACCCGGGGCCTACGAGCAGTACTTC. This translates into CPPGAYEQYF.

This clonotype appeared many times. The rearrangement uses TRBV20-1 and TRBJ1-2; D not resolved. The V and J ends lost 3 bases and 0 bases respectively, with 8 bases between them. Per germline, CDR1 DFQATT and CDR2 SNEGSKA (reference sequence). This CDR3 region has 13 residues. Here the CDR3 DNA reads TGCAGTGCTAGCGGCCAGCCTAACTATGGCTACACCTTC. This codes for CSASGQPNYGYTF.

The rearrangement links TRBV12-3 or TRBV12-4 to TRBJ2-7; D gene ambiguous. V lost 5 bases to trimming and J lost 2 bases, with 10 bases between them. The CDR3 is 13 amino acids. The CDR3 DNA reads as TGTGCCAGCAGTCGGACCATCGCCTACGAGCAGTACTTC. Its translation is CASSRTIAYEQYF.

The table lists this clonotype with a few counts. This rearrangement joins TRBV20-1 to TRBJ2-1; 11 bases match TRBD2. Germline loops: CDR1 DFQATT, CDR2 SNEGSKA (reference sequence). V dropped 1 base and J dropped 6; count of bases not matched to a gene: 8. The CDR3 is 16 amino acids. The CDR3: CSARALLAGVLNEQFF. CDR3 nucleotides: TGCAGTGCTAGAGCCCTACTAGCGGGGGTCCTCAATGAGCAGTTCTTC.

A few counts support this clonotype. This chain uses TRBV20-1 with TRBJ2-7; D is possibly TRBD1 (6 bases). The V and J ends lost 0 bases and 0 bases respectively, with 15 bases between them. Germline CDR1 and CDR2: DFQATT and SNEGSKA (reference sequence). The CDR3 contains 16 residues. CDR3 sequence (DNA): TGCAGTGCTAGAGACCCTAAGGGGGTCAGCTCCTACGAGCAGTACTTC. Amino acids: CSARDPKGVSSYEQYF.

This clonotype was seen at least ten times. The CDR3 protein is CASSDSGGQNIQYF. In nucleotides, the CDR3 is TGTGCCAGCAGTGACTCAGGGGGCCAAAACATTCAGTACTTC. The rearrangement links TRBV6-4 to TRBJ2-4, with 7 positions matching TRBD1. CDR3 length equals 14 residues. The germline CDR1 and CDR2 sequences are MRHNA and SNTAGT. Germline trimming cut 0 bases from V and 5 bases from J; bases unmatched to any gene: 1.

This clonotype was seen just once. This chain connects TRBV11-2 to TRBJ2-3; maybe TRBD1 (5 bases). CDR1 and CDR2 (germline): SGHAT, FQNNGV. The V and J ends lost 4 bases and 2 bases respectively, with 13 bases between them. There are 15 residues in the CDR3. CDR3 nucleotide sequence: TGTGCCAGCAGCTCCTCATGGGGCTACACAGATACGCAGTATTTT. Amino acid sequence: CASSSSWGYTDTQYF.

This clonotype was detected ten times or more. This chain connects TRBV7-2 to TRBJ2-3; D is unclear. Trimming shortened V by 3 bases and J by 4 bases, and 2 bases separated the two germline ends. Per germline, CDR1 SGHTA and CDR2 FQGNSA. The CDR3 sequence is 11 residues long. The CDR3 DNA reads TGTGCCAGCAGCTTCTCAGATACGCAGTATTTT. This translates into CASSFSDTQYF.

This clonotype has just a few counts. The rearrangement links TRBV12-3 or TRBV12-4 to TRBJ2-1; 9 bases align to TRBD2. Trimming removed 4 bases from V and 3 bases from J; junction bases left unmatched: 7. This CDR3 region has 16 residues. CDR3 protein: CASSSYGTSIYNEQFF. The DNA for the CDR3 is TGTGCCAGCAGTTCCTACGGGACTAGCATCTACAATGAGCAGTTCTTC.

A few counts support this clonotype. The genes are TRBV12-3 or TRBV12-4 and TRBJ1-2; D is unresolved. The CDR3 is made up of 15 amino acids. The germline V and J ends were trimmed by 6 bases and 4 bases, with 18 bases remaining between them. CDR3: CASSPHEDAGYGYTF. The CDR3 DNA reads TGTGCCAGCAGCCCGCATGAGGACGCTGGCTATGGCTACACCTTC.

The CDR3 DNA reads as TGTGCCAGCAGCTTAACGCCGGACCCGGGACCTGAAGCTTTCTTT. Translating gives CASSLTPDPGPEAFF. This chain uses TRBV11-2 with TRBJ1-1; possible D gene TRBD1, 5 bases. CDR1 and CDR2 (germline): SGHAT, FQNNGV. The CDR3 extends over 15 amino acids. V was trimmed by 2 bases and J by 6 bases, leaving 16 bases between them.

The V and J genes are TRBV10-3 and TRBJ2-7, with D perhaps TRBD2 (6 bases). V was clipped by 6 bases and J by 5 bases, with 14 bases between them. The CDR3 extends over 13 amino acids. Germline values: CDR1 ENHRY, CDR2 SYGVKD. The CDR3: CAISPWEANEQYF. In DNA form, the CDR3 reads TGTGCCATCAGCCCCTGGGAGGCGAACGAGCAGTACTTC.

This chain connects TRBV12-3 or TRBV12-4 to TRBJ2-6; D unresolved. This CDR3 spans 17 amino acids. With 7 bases removed from V and 2 bases from J, the gap between germline ends came to 18 bases. CDR3 nucleotide sequence: TGTGCCAGCACCTTCGGATCTTCTCGGACTGGGGCCAACGTCCTGACTTTC. It codes for CASTFGSSRTGANVLTF.

The chain combines TRBV10-3 with TRBJ2-1; 12 bases agree with TRBD2. The CDR3 contains 15 residues. The germline V gene encodes CDR1 ENHRY and CDR2 SYGVKD. Trimming cost V 6 bases and J 8 bases; bases outside gene matches: 8. Here the CDR3 DNA reads TGTGCCATCAGGACCCGGACTAGCGGGGTCGATGAGCAGTTCTTC. This gives the protein CAIRTRTSGVDEQFF.

J is TRBJ2-1 and V is TRBV7-6; no reliable D call. The CDR3 is 15 residues long. The V and J ends lost 5 bases and 7 bases respectively, with 18 bases between them. Per the germline V gene, CDR1 is SGHVS and CDR2 is FNYEAQ. Written as DNA, the CDR3 is TGTGCCAGCAGCCACCCCCCTGAAGCGATTAATGAGCAGTTCTTC. Protein product: CASSHPPEAINEQFF.

The chain is built from TRBV7-9 and TRBJ2-1, with 9 bases lining up with TRBD1. V trimming: 5 bases; J trimming: 8 bases; junction bases outside the gene matches: 16. The CDR3 runs 17 residues. Germline V gene lookup returns CDR1 SEHNR and CDR2 FQNEAQ (reference sequence). CDR3 residues: CASSRPSRDRVRDEQFF. CDR3 in DNA: TGTGCCAGCAGCCGACCGAGTCGGGACAGGGTTCGGGATGAGCAGTTCTTC.

The chain has TRBV7-9 and TRBJ2-7; D is ambiguous. Trimming cost V 6 bases and J 1 base, with 10 bases left between them. The CDR3 is made up of 13 amino acids. Germline V lookup: CDR1 SEHNR, CDR2 FQNEAQ (reference sequence). CDR3 in DNA: TGTGCCAGCAGGGGCAGTCCATCCTACGAGCAGTACTTC. This translates into CASRGSPSYEQYF.

In the case of this clonotype: The final CDR3 position lacks the conserved phenylalanine or tryptophan, pointing to a likely read error. The rearrangement links TRBV5-1 to TRBJ1-2; 7 nucleotides agree with TRBD1. CDR1 is SGHRS, CDR2 YFSETQ, per germline. This CDR3 has 15 residues. Germline trimming cut 4 bases from V and 2 bases from J; bases unmatched to any gene: 8. The CDR3 region is CASSLRQGSNYGYTC. The CDR3 nucleotides are TGCGCCAGCAGCCTAAGACAGGGATCGAACTATGGCTACACCTGC.

The chain is built from TRBV12-3 or TRBV12-4 and TRBJ2-7, with 8 bases that match TRBD2. The CDR3 has 15 amino acids. The trim removed 6 bases at V and 5 bases at J, leaving 12 bases unmatched. The chain's CDR3 is CASSFNREGEDEQYF. The DNA of the CDR3 is TGTGCCAGCAGCTTCAATCGGGAGGGAGAAGACGAGCAGTACTTC.

The chain carries TRBV20-1 and TRBJ2-5, with 13 bases fitting TRBD2. The DNA end favors TRBJ2-7, so the J call may be wrong. Per germline, CDR1 DFQATT and CDR2 SNEGSKA (reference sequence). CDR3 size: 14 residues. CDR3 sequence: CSATLAGGPNEQYF. The CDR3 DNA follows: TGCAGTGCTACACTAGCGGGAGGGCCCAACGAGCAGTACTTC.

This clonotype showed up many times. The chain recombines TRBV29-1 with TRBJ2-7, with 9 nucleotides matching TRBD2. Trimming took 1 base from V and 3 from J; bases not matched to a gene: 7. Germline V gene lookup returns CDR1 SQVTM and CDR2 ANQGSEA. The CDR3 length is 15 residues. CDR3 DNA: TGCAGCGTTGAAGGCCCCTCTAGCGGGGACTACGAGCAGTACTTC. Translated: CSVEGPSSGDYEQYF.

This clonotype was observed a few times. The chain recombines TRBV10-3 with TRBJ2-7; 7 bases are shared with TRBD2. Germline V lookup: CDR1 ENHRY, CDR2 SYGVKD. CDR3 length equals 17 residues. V lost 5 bases and J lost 4; bases outside the gene matches: 17. CDR3 nucleotides: TGTGCCATCAGTCCCCGGGCGGCCAGCGGGACTTTTTACGAGCAGTACTTC. Protein sequence: CAISPRAASGTFYEQYF.

The chain uses TRBV9 and TRBJ2-1, with 9 bases matching TRBD2. V shed 0 bases and J 10 bases; nucleotides not matched to a gene: 14. CDR1 and CDR2 (germline): SGDLS, YYNGEE. The CDR3 is made up of 17 amino acids. In DNA form, the CDR3 reads TGTGCCAGCAGCGTAGCTCTGCGGGAGGGCCTGAAACCGGAGCAGTTCTTC. Translation gives CASSVALREGLKPEQFF.

The chain combines TRBV7-9 with TRBJ2-7; maybe TRBD2 (5 bases). Judging by the DNA end, TRBJ2-5 fits better; the J call may be wrong. The CDR3 has 14 amino acids. CDR1 is SEHNR, CDR2 FQNEAQ, per germline (reference sequence). CDR3 protein: CASSPPDEGETQYF. The CDR3 DNA reads as TGTGCCAGCAGCCCACCCGACGAGGGAGAGACCCAGTACTTC.

The chain links TRBV12-3 or TRBV12-4 to TRBJ1-2; 9 nucleotides agree with TRBD1. J gave up 8 bases and V 5 bases, and 6 bases lay outside the gene matches. The CDR3 contains 13 residues. The CDR3 DNA is TGTGCCAGCAGTGGGACAGGGCGGAGCGGCTACACCTTC. Its protein product is CASSGTGRSGYTF.

The chain couples TRBV6-4 to TRBJ1-1; D may be TRBD1 (5 bases). The V gene's germline CDR1 is MRHNA and CDR2 SNTAGT. This CDR3 contains 16 residues. V was shortened by 7 bases and J by 1 base, with 19 bases between the two germline ends. The CDR3 sequence is CASNSWGGGGNTEAFF. The CDR3 nucleotides read TGTGCCAGCAACTCATGGGGGGGTGGAGGGAACACTGAAGCTTTCTTT.

By proportion, this clonotype is medium-sized (0.01 to 0.1%). The gene calls are TRBV7-9 and TRBJ2-7; D might be TRBD2 (5 bases). The V end was cut by 4 bases, the J end by 0 bases, with 16 bases between. This CDR3 spans 16 amino acids. Per the germline V gene, CDR1 is SEHNR and CDR2 is FQNEAQ (reference sequence). CDR3 amino acids: CASSSSGAGRSYEQYF. In DNA, the CDR3 is TGTGCCAGCAGCTCCAGCGGAGCAGGCCGCTCCTACGAGCAGTACTTC.

This chain connects TRBV7-8 to TRBJ1-1, with TRBD1 identical over 7 bases. V trimming: 4 bases; J trimming: 2 bases; junction bases outside the gene matches: 4. Germline V lookup: CDR1 SGHVS, CDR2 FQNEAQ. The CDR3 totals 14 residues. The CDR3 is CASSSGTANTEAFF. CDR3 nucleotides: TGTGCCAGCAGCTCTGGGACAGCCAACACTGAAGCTTTCTTT.

The gene calls are TRBV10-3 and TRBJ2-7; 7 nucleotides agree with TRBD2. CDR3 size: 14 residues. The ends lost 3 bases at V and 3 bases at J; junction bases unmatched: 5. The germline CDR1 and CDR2 sequences are ENHRY and SYGVKD. CDR3 nucleotides: TGTGCCATCAGTGAAGCGGGGTCGCTCTACGAGCAGTACTTC. This translates into CAISEAGSLYEQYF.